This TCR beta chain appears in the sequencing data of a study of CD8+CD57+ T cells in acquired aplastic anemia. Study at large: Isolated CD4+ and CD8+ cells, once sorted, yielded DNA averaging approximately 3 ug. Reads per healthy sample averaged around 10 million (CD4+) and approximately 12 million (CD8+). Study-wide findings and caveats: No significant difference in CD8+ Simpson's diversity was found between patients and controls. Around 27 sequences, all CD8+ CDR3, were shared between patients and controls.

Trimming pared 3 bases from V and 0 bases from J, leaving 9 bases between. CDR1 and CDR2 (germline): MGHDK, SYGVNS. CDR3 length: 14 residues. This clonotype was recorded many times. Its antigen is unknown. According to the study, genomic DNA was the template for TCR beta VDJ and CDR3 profiling. MiXCR, applied by TCRdb to the reads, yields one record per CDR3 protein. The sample includes about 170,000 distinct CDR3 sequences, roughly 48% of them seen just once. The V call is TRBV25-1, the J call TRBJ2-7, with D unresolved. This clonotype was obtained from a human donor in good health. The material sequenced was sorted CD4+, CD8+, or CD8+CD57+ T cells (not recorded which) from PBMCs. The CDR3 nucleotides are TGTGCCAGCAGTGATGAGAGGTCCTCCTACGAGCAGTACTTC. Its translation is CASSDERSSYEQYF.